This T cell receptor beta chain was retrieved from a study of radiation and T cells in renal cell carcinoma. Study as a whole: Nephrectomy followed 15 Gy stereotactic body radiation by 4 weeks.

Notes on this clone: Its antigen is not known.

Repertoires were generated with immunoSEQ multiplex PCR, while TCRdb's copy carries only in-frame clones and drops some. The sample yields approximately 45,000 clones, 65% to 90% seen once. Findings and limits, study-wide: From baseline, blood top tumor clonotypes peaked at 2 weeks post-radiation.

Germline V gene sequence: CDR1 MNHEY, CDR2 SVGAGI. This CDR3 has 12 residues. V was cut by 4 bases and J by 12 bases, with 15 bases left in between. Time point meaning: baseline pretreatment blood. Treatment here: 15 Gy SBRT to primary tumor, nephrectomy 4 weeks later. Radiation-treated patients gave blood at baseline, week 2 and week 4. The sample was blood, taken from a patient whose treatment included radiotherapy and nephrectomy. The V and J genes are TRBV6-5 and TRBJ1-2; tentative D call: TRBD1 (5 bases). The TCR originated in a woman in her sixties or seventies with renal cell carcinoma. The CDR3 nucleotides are TGTGCCAGCAGTTCAGATCTAAGACAGAACACCTTC. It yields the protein CASSSDLRQNTF.